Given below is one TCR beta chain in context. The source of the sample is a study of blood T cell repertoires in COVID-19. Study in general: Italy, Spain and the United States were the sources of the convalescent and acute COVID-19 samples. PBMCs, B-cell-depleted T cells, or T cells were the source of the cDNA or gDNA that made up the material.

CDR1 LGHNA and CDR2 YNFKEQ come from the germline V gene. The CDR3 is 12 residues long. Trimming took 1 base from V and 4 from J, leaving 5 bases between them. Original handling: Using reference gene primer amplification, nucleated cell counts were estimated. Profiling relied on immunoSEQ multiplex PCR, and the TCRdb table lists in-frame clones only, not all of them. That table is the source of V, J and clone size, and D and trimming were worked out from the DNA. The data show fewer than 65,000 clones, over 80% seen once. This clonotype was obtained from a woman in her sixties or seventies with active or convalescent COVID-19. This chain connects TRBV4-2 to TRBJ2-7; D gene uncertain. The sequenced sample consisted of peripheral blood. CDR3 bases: TGTGCCAGCAGCCAAGGGAGTTACGAGCAGTACTTC. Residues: CASSQGSYEQYF.